A selection of T cell receptor beta chains follows, all from one sample in a study of blood T cell repertoires in COVID-19. Assay used: immunoSEQ multiplex PCR; TCRdb lists only in-frame clones, some missing. The sample has approximately 250,000 clones; approximately 86% are singletons. Sequenced sample: peripheral blood. These receptors were taken from a woman in her sixties or seventies with COVID-19, enrolled during active disease. CDR3s include the opening cysteine and the closing phenylalanine or tryptophan. The order of the fields is V gene, D gene, clone size, J gene, CDR3 DNA, CDR3 protein. D genes are given only for firm matches. The size entry is marked missing in some rows and otherwise reads once, few, many or a size class.

V gene: TRBV19; D gene: TRBD2; clone size: few; J gene: TRBJ2-7; CDR3 DNA: TGTGCCAGTAGTATTGGTCGTGGGCTAGCGGCTTCCTCCTACGAGCAGTACTTC; CDR3 protein: CASSIGRGLAASSYEQYF
V gene: TRBV7-2; D gene: .; clone size: .; J gene: TRBJ2-3; CDR3 DNA: TGTGCCAGCAGCTTAGGGGGGCAGGGCCCAGATACGCAGTATTTT; CDR3 protein: CASSLGGQGPDTQYF
V gene: TRBV5-4; D gene: TRBD1; clone size: .; J gene: TRBJ2-5; CDR3 DNA: TGTGCCAGCAGCTCCCCCTTGACAGGGACCTTGAGGGAGACCCAGTACTTC; CDR3 protein: CASSSPLTGTLRETQYF
V gene: TRBV29-1; D gene: TRBD1; clone size: .; J gene: TRBJ1-1; CDR3 DNA: TGCAGCGCTGACAGGGTGAACACTGAAGCTTTCTTT; CDR3 protein: CSADRVNTEAFF
V gene: TRBV4-1; D gene: TRBD2; clone size: .; J gene: TRBJ2-7; CDR3 DNA: TGCGCCAGCAGCCAAGGGGTTCCCGGACTAGCAGAACCCTACGAGCAGTACTTC; CDR3 protein: CASSQGVPGLAEPYEQYF
V gene: TRBV4-1; D gene: .; clone size: .; J gene: TRBJ2-5; CDR3 DNA: TGCGCCAGCAGCCAAGGAGGACGACAGTACCAAGAGACCCAGTACTTC; CDR3 protein: CASSQGGRQYQETQYF
V gene: TRBV4-2; D gene: TRBD1; clone size: once; J gene: TRBJ2-2; CDR3 DNA: TGTGCCAGCAGCCCAGGTCATGGGACAGGGCTAAACACCGGGGAGCTGTTTTTT; CDR3 protein: CASSPGHGTGLNTGELFF
V gene: TRBV28; D gene: .; clone size: .; J gene: TRBJ1-2; CDR3 DNA: TGTGCCAGCAGTTTAGCAGGGTTCGACTATGGCTACACCTTC; CDR3 protein: CASSLAGFDYGYTF
V gene: TRBV19; D gene: .; clone size: .; J gene: TRBJ1-2; CDR3 DNA: TGTGCCAGTAGTATCTCCACAGGGATGGGCTACACCTTC; CDR3 protein: CASSISTGMGYTF
V gene: TRBV19; D gene: TRBD2; clone size: .; J gene: TRBJ2-7; CDR3 DNA: TGTGCCAGTAGTACTGGGACTAGCGGGATGTCTTTTCGATACGAGCAGTACTTC; CDR3 protein: CASSTGTSGMSFRYEQYF
V gene: TRBV5-4; D gene: .; clone size: once; J gene: TRBJ1-1; CDR3 DNA: TGTGCCAGCAGCAAAAGCGTCTACACTGAAGCTTTCTTT; CDR3 protein: CASSKSVYTEAFF
V gene: TRBV27; D gene: .; clone size: .; J gene: TRBJ1-5; CDR3 DNA: TGTGCCAGCAGTTTAGCGGGCCCCGACCAGCCCCAGCATTTT; CDR3 protein: CASSLAGPDQPQHF
V gene: TRBV5-1; D gene: TRBD1; clone size: .; J gene: TRBJ2-3; CDR3 DNA: TGCGCCAGCAGCTTGTTGGGACAGGGTACAGATACGCAGTATTTT; CDR3 protein: CASSLLGQGTDTQYF
V gene: TRBV3-1/TRBV3-2; D gene: .; clone size: .; J gene: TRBJ2-3; CDR3 DNA: TGTGCCAGCAGCCAATTCCGAGGAGCAGATACGCAGTATTTT; CDR3 protein: CASSQFRGADTQYF
V gene: TRBV28; D gene: .; clone size: .; J gene: TRBJ2-1; CDR3 DNA: TGTGCCAGCAGTCAAACGGTTCTGGGAGGGGGGGCTTCCTACAATGAGCAGTTCTTC; CDR3 protein: CASSQTVLGGGASYNEQFF
V gene: TRBV28; D gene: TRBD2; clone size: .; J gene: TRBJ2-1; CDR3 DNA: TGTGCCAGCAGTTTAGTTAGCGGGAGGTCAAATGAGCAGTTCTTC; CDR3 protein: CASSLVSGRSNEQFF
V gene: TRBV9; D gene: TRBD2; clone size: .; J gene: TRBJ2-1; CDR3 DNA: TGTGCCAGCAGCGTAGCTGCGGGGGGGTACAATGAGCAGTTCTTC; CDR3 protein: CASSVAAGGYNEQFF
V gene: TRBV7-6; D gene: .; clone size: few; J gene: TRBJ2-7; CDR3 DNA: TGTGCCAGCAGCTTAGAGGGGACATCCGAGCAGTACTTC; CDR3 protein: CASSLEGTSEQYF
V gene: TRBV6-1; D gene: TRBD1; clone size: .; J gene: TRBJ2-1; CDR3 DNA: TGTGCCAGCAGTGCTATGACAGGGGGGCACGTCAATGAGCAGTTCTTC; CDR3 protein: CASSAMTGGHVNEQFF
V gene: TRBV5-6; D gene: .; clone size: .; J gene: TRBJ1-2; CDR3 DNA: TGTGCCAGCAGCTTGGCAGGGGCTAACTATGGCTACACCTTC; CDR3 protein: CASSLAGANYGYTF